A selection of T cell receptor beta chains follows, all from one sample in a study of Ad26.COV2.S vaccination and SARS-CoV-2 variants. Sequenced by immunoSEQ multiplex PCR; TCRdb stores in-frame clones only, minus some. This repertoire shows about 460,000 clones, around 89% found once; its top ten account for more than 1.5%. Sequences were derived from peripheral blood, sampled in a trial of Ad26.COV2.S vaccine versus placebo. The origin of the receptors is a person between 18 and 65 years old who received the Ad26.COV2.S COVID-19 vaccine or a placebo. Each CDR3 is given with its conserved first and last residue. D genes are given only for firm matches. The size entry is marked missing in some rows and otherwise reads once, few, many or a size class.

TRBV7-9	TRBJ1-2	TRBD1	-	TGTGCCAGCAGCCCAGGGGACAGAGCCTATGGCTACACCTTC	CASSPGDRAYGYTF
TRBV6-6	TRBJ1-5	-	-	TGTGCCAGCAGTTCCGCCTCCGGGCCCCAGCATTTT	CASSSASGPQHF
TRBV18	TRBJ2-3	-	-	TGTGCCAGCTCACCCATCGGCGGAGATACAGATACGCAGTATTTT	CASSPIGGDTDTQYF
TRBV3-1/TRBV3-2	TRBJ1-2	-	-	TGTGCCAGCAGCCAAGACGGACTGTATGGCTACACCTTC	CASSQDGLYGYTF
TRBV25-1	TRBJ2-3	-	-	TGTGCCAGCAGTCCCCAGAGAAGCACAGATACGCAGTATTTT	CASSPQRSTDTQYF
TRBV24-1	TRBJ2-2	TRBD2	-	TGTGCCACCCAGGGAGGGTCCCTCGGGGAGCTGTTTTTT	CATQGGSLGELFF
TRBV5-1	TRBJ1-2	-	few	TGCGCCAGCAAGACCGACGGCGCGGGGGGCGGATATGGCTACACCTTC	CASKTDGAGGGYGYTF
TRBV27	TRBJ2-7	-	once	TGTGCCAGCAGTTTATCGGGGTCCTACGAGCAGTACTTC	CASSLSGSYEQYF
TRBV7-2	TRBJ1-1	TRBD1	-	TGTGCCAGCAGCCTACAGGGGGTCGGGGTTGAAGCTTTCTTT	CASSLQGVGVEAFF
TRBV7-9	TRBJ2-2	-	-	TGTGCCAGCAGCTTTACGGGACGGTACACCGGGGAGCTGTTTTTT	CASSFTGRYTGELFF
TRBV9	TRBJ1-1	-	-	TGTGCCAGCAGCGTAGGCCCGGGAACGAGGCGAACTGAAGCTTTCTTT	CASSVGPGTRRTEAFF
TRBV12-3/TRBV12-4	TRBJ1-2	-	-	TGTGCCAGCAGTTTAGTGGCAGCTTATGGCTACACCTTC	CASSLVAAYGYTF
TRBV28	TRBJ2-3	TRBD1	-	TGTGCCAGCAGTTCTCCAGGGGGATTCACAGATACGCAGTATTTT	CASSSPGGFTDTQYF
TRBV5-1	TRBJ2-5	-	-	TGCGCCAGCAGCCCGCCCAGAGGAGGCGTAGGCGAGACCCAGTACTTC	CASSPPRGGVGETQYF
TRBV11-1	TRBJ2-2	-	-	TGTGCCAGCAGCTTATTGCCGGGGAACACCGGGGAGCTGTTTTTT	CASSLLPGNTGELFF
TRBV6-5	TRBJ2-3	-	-	TGTGCCAGCAGGCAGCTCATAGATACGCAGTATTTT	CASRQLIDTQYF
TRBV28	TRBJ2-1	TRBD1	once	TGTGCCAGCAGGTTGACAGGGGAAAGGCACAATGAGCAGTTCTTC	CASRLTGERHNEQFF